The 8 T cell receptor beta chains presented below share a single source sample, sequenced in a study of T cell changes during pregnancy in multiple sclerosis. Libraries were prepared by immunoSEQ multiplex PCR; TCRdb keeps only in-frame clonotypes and omits some of them. There are approximately 37,000 clones in the sample; about 94% occur only once, and around 1.6% lies in the top ten. This sample comprised peripheral blood, obtained in the third trimester of pregnancy. These receptors were obtained from a female donor with multiple sclerosis, enrolled in a pregnancy study.

The V and J genes are TRBV14 and TRBJ2-1, with 8 bases lining up with TRBD1. The ends lost 4 bases at V and 5 bases at J; junction bases unmatched: 10. This CDR3 spans 16 amino acids. Germline V lookup: CDR1 SGHDN, CDR2 FVKESK. This CDR3 is CASSLTTGTGHNEQFF. In DNA form, the CDR3 reads TGTGCCAGCAGCCTAACAACCGGGACAGGCCACAATGAGCAGTTCTTC.

The chain recombines TRBV11-3 with TRBJ1-4; TRBD1 agrees at 8 bases. Trimming removed 0 bases from V and 11 bases from J; junction bases left unmatched: 11. Germline CDR1 reads SGHNT; CDR2 reads YENEEA. CDR3 length: 16 residues. The CDR3 protein is CASSLETRQGWKKLFF. The DNA of the CDR3 is TGTGCCAGCAGCTTAGAAACGCGACAGGGGTGGAAGAAACTGTTTTTT.

This chain uses TRBV5-6 with TRBJ2-1; maybe TRBD1 (5 bases). From germline, CDR1 is SGHDT and CDR2 YYEEEE. This CDR3 region has 14 residues. V was shortened by 0 bases and J by 2 bases, with 6 bases between the two germline ends. CDR3 residues: CASSLETAYNEQFF. Here the CDR3 DNA reads TGTGCCAGCAGCTTGGAGACAGCCTACAATGAGCAGTTCTTC.

This clone occurred a few times. The rearrangement joins TRBV11-2 to TRBJ2-7; D may be TRBD1 (5 bases). In germline, CDR1 is SGHAT, CDR2 FQNNGV. CDR3 length: 15 residues. Trimming cost V 0 bases and J 3 bases, with 12 bases left between them. The DNA for the CDR3 is TGTGCCAGCAGCTTAGATCTCTCCAGGGTCTACGAGCAGTACTTC. Translation: CASSLDLSRVYEQYF.

J is TRBJ2-7 and V is TRBV15, with 8 bases aligning to TRBD1. The CDR3 totals 14 residues. Germline trimming cut 1 base from V and 6 bases from J; bases unmatched to any gene: 5. From germline, CDR1 is LNHNV and CDR2 YYDKDF (reference sequence). The DNA for the CDR3 is TGTGCCACCAGCAGAGTAGGACAGGGAGCCGAGCAGTACTTC. Protein product: CATSRVGQGAEQYF.

This sequence joins TRBV11-3 and TRBJ1-1; D ambiguous. CDR3 size: 14 residues. The germline V gene encodes CDR1 SGHNT and CDR2 YENEEA. Deletions cut 3 bases from V and 4 bases from J, with 12 bases between. The CDR3 DNA follows: TGTGCCAGCAGCTTCCGATTCGGCGGCACTGAAGCTTTCTTT. As protein: CASSFRFGGTEAFF.

The V gene is TRBV27, the J gene TRBJ2-7, with TRBD2 matching over 8 bases. The J segment lost 3 bases and the V segment lost 6 bases, leaving 7 bases of the junction unmatched. Germline CDR1 reads MNHEY; CDR2 reads SMNVEV (reference sequence). The CDR3 runs to 14 residues. The CDR3 region is CASRPGTSFYEQYF. The CDR3 DNA reads as TGTGCCAGCAGGCCGGGGACTAGTTTCTACGAGCAGTACTTC.

V and J are TRBV6-5 and TRBJ1-6; D is unresolved. V lost 0 bases and J lost 6, with 9 bases in between. The CDR3 runs 15 residues. Germline V lookup: CDR1 MNHEY, CDR2 SVGAGI. CDR3 DNA: TGTGCCAGCAGTTACTCGCCGGGGATTAATTCACCCCTCCACTTT. Protein: CASSYSPGINSPLHF.